The present T cell receptor beta chain was sequenced within a study of OX40 agonist ivuxolimab in advanced cancers. About the study: Those enrolled were less than 85% male, with a mean age of 60 years and ages from roughly 20 to 85.

Germline V gives CDR1 MDHEN, CDR2 SYDVKM. The CDR3 totals 12 residues. V was clipped by 0 bases and J by 6 bases, with 2 bases between them. Some clones are missing from TCRdb's copy, which holds only in-frame ones; the method was immunoSEQ multiplex PCR. In the table there are roughly 56,000 clones, 84% of which are singletons. The source is an adult with an advanced solid tumor such as melanoma, head and neck, liver or kidney cancer. The specimen was CD4+ or CD8+ T cells sorted from blood, collected in a trial of the OX40 agonist ivuxolimab. The chain is built from TRBV28 and TRBJ2-2; D is ambiguous. The CDR3 spells CASSLWPGELFF. Written as DNA, the CDR3 is TGTGCCAGCAGTTTATGGCCCGGGGAGCTGTTTTTT.